The sequence of this T cell receptor beta chain was determined in a study of Ad26.COV2.S vaccination and SARS-CoV-2 variants. For the study at large: Ad26.COV2.S shots went into the muscle once or twice, 56 days apart.

The CDR3 has 13 amino acids. J lost 3 bases, V lost 6 bases, and 4 bases had no gene match. CDR1 and CDR2 from the germline V gene are MNHEY and SVGAGI. The treatment denotes: some 20 received Ad26.COV2.S at low or high dose, single or two shots; several received placebo; per-sample allocation not given. Samples analyzed were those drawn on day 63 after the first vaccine or placebo injection. Concerning this clone itself: Its target is unknown.

Sequencing was performed with immunoSEQ multiplex PCR; in TCRdb, only in-frame clones are kept and a portion is missing. The table lists around 350,000 clones, 85% of them singletons. Findings of the study overall: Comparability of non-spike TCR breadth was observed across vaccine and placebo recipients.

Sequencing was performed on peripheral blood, taken in a trial of Ad26.COV2.S vaccine versus placebo. This TCR came from a person between 18 and 65 years old who received the Ad26.COV2.S COVID-19 vaccine or a placebo. The chain uses TRBV6-5 and TRBJ2-5; TRBD1 matches 7 bases. The CDR3 is CASSLDREETQYF. In DNA form, the CDR3 reads TGTGCCAGCAGCCTCGACAGGGAAGAGACCCAGTACTTC.